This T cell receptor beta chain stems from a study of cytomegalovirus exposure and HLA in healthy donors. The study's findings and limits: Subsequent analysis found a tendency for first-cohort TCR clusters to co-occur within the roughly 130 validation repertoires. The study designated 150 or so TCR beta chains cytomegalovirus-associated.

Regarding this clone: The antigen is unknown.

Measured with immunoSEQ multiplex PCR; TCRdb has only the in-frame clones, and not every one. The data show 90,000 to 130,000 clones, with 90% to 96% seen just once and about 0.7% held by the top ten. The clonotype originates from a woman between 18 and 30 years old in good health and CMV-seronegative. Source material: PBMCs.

This CDR3 reads CATSRPGLAVTGELFF. The CDR3 region has the DNA TGTGCCACCAGCAGACCGGGACTAGCTGTCACCGGGGAGCTGTTTTTT. V is TRBV15 and J is TRBJ2-2, with 9 bases identical to TRBD2. The CDR3 covers 16 residues. J lost 4 bases, V lost 2 bases, and 5 bases had no gene match. Looked up from germline, CDR1 is LNHNV and CDR2 is YYDKDF (reference sequence).